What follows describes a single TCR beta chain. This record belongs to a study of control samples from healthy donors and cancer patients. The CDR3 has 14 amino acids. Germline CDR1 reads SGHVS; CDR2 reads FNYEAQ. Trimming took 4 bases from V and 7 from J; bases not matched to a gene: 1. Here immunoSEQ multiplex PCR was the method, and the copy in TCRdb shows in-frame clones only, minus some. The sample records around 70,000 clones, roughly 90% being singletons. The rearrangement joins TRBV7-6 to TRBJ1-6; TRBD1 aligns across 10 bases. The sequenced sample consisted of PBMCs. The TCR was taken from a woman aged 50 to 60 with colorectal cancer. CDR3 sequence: CASSWGQGNSPLHF. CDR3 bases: TGTGCCAGCAGCTGGGGACAGGGGAATTCACCCCTCCACTTT.